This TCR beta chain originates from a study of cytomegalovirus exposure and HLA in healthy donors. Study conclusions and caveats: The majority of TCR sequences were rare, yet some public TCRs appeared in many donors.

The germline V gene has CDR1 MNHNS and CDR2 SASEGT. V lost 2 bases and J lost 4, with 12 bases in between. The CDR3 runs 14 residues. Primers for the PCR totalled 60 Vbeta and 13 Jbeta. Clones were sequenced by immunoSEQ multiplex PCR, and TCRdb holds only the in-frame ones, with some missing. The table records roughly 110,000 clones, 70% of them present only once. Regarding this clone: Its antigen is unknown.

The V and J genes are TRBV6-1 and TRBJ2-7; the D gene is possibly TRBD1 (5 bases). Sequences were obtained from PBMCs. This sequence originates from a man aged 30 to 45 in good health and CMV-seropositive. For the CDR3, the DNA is TGTGCCAGCAGTGAACTGGGGCCCGATTACGAGCAGTACTTC. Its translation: CASSELGPDYEQYF.